This T cell receptor beta chain originates from a study of blood T cell repertoires in COVID-19. The wider study: Some COVID-19 samples were acute and others convalescent; all came from the United States, Italy and Spain. From T cells, B-cell-depleted T cells, or PBMCs came the material, which was cDNA or gDNA.

Germline lookup yields CDR1 MDHEN and CDR2 SYDVKM. Trimming took 4 bases from V and 1 from J, leaving 8 bases between them. CDR3 size: 15 residues. This clone was found a few times. Original processing notes: Amplifying reference gene primers gave estimates of nucleated cell counts. Here immunoSEQ multiplex PCR was the method, and the copy in TCRdb shows in-frame clones only, minus some. The DNA was the basis for D and trimming; V, J and clone size are from that table. Of about 220,000 clones listed, around 81% are singletons. This clonotype was sampled from a woman aged 30 to 39 who had recovered from COVID-19. Sequenced: peripheral blood. The genes are TRBV28 and TRBJ2-6; TRBD1 might be the D (6 bases). This chain's CDR3 is CASSWDNSGANVLTF. The CDR3 DNA sequence: TGTGCCAGCAGTTGGGACAATTCTGGGGCCAACGTCCTGACTTTC.